This T cell receptor beta chain was documented in a study of radiotherapy plus CTLA-4 blockade in lung cancer. Background on the study: Objective response was observed in about 19% of patients, and disease control in roughly 33%.

Each patient with chemo-refractory metastatic non-small-cell lung cancer was treated with focal radiation plus CTLA-4 blockade using ipilimumab. Profiled with immunoSEQ multiplex PCR; TCRdb holds only in-frame clones, not every one. The sample shows 14,000 to 15,000 clones, roughly 70% of them seen only once. Germline V lookup: CDR1 SGHTA, CDR2 FQGNSA. The CDR3 is 16 amino acids. V shed 0 bases and J shed 0 bases, with 9 bases lying between them. Study observations and caveats: The best prediction of response reportedly came from early blood T cell clone dynamics, with interferon-beta. In blood, tumor-derived TCR clones expanded after radiotherapy plus ipilimumab.

This clone appeared a few times. Its antigen remains unknown. Here the sequenced sample was peripheral blood, taken from a patient treated with radiotherapy plus ipilimumab. This receptor was obtained from a human donor with non-small cell lung cancer whose response to radiotherapy plus ipilimumab could not be evaluated. The chain uses TRBV7-2 and TRBJ1-3; D is undetermined. DNA of the CDR3: TGTGCCAGCAGCTTAGCGAATTCACTCTCTGGAAACACCATATATTTT. It encodes CASSLANSLSGNTIYF.